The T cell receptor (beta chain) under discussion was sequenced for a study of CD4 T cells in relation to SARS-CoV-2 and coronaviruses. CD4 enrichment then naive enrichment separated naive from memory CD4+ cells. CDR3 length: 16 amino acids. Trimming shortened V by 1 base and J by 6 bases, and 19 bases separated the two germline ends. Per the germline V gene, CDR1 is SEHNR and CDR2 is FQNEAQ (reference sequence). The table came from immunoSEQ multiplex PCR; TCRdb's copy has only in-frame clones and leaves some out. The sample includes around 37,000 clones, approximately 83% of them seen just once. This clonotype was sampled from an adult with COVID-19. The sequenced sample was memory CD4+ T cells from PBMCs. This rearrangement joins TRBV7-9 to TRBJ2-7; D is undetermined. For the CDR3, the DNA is TGTGCCAGCAGCTTAGTATGGCGAGGCACGGCCAGCGAGCAGTACTTC. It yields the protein CASSLVWRGTASEQYF.